This is a list of T cell receptor beta chains from one sample in a study of blood T cell repertoires in COVID-19. Sequencing used immunoSEQ multiplex PCR; TCRdb keeps in-frame clones, though not all of them. The sample lists 250,000 to 350,000 clones, about nine tenths occurring once. Input material: peripheral blood. These receptors all stem from a middle-aged woman who had recovered from COVID-19. The CDR3 runs from the conserved cysteine through the conserved F or W. D genes are given only for firm matches. Clone size appears in some rows only: once, few, many, or a class for an expanded clone.

>TRBV5-1|TRBJ1-1|.|TRBD1
TGCGCCAGCAGCTTGCCCGGGACAGGGACTACCGAAGCTTTCTTT
CASSLPGTGTTEAFF
>TRBV6-5|TRBJ2-2|.|.
TGTGCCAGTCTGGGGGGTAACACCGGGGAGCTGTTTTTT
CASLGGNTGELFF
>TRBV5-1|TRBJ2-7|.|.
TGCGCCAGCAGCTTGGAACCCGACCCTACGAGCGAACAGTACTTC
CASSLEPDPTSEQYF
>TRBV21-1|TRBJ2-2|once|.
TGTGCCAGCAGCAAAGCCGGGACTAGCGGGAGAAAGGACACCGGGGAGCTGTTTTTT
CASSKAGTSGRKDTGELFF
>TRBV10-3|TRBJ2-3|.|TRBD2
TGTGCCATCCAGACTAGCTCGGGCACAGATACGCAGTATTTT
CAIQTSSGTDTQYF
>TRBV4-1|TRBJ2-1|.|.
TGCGCCAGCAGCCACCCCAGTGCCCCACCCCCCTACAATGAGCAGTTCTTC
CASSHPSAPPPYNEQFF
>TRBV5-1|TRBJ1-2|.|.
TGCGCCAGCAGCTTGCTGGGGGCAGATTATGGCTACACCTTC
CASSLLGADYGYTF
>TRBV7-2|TRBJ2-1|.|.
TGTGCCAGCAGCTTCGGCGGAGCCTACAATGAGCAGTTCTTC
CASSFGGAYNEQFF
>TRBV5-4|TRBJ2-2|.|.
TGTGCCAGCAGCTTGGGTTCGGGTCAGGGTGGGAACACCGGGGAGCTGTTTTTT
CASSLGSGQGGNTGELFF
>TRBV19|TRBJ2-5|.|TRBD2
TGTGCCAGTAGTCGCCGGACTAGCGGACACCAAGAGACCCAGTACTTC
CASSRRTSGHQETQYF